The 27 T cell receptor beta chains given below trace back to one sample, sequenced in a study of siplizumab effects on memory and regulatory T cells. Clones were sequenced by immunoSEQ multiplex PCR, and TCRdb holds only the in-frame ones, with some missing. The data contain some 80,000 clones, over 90% of them singletons. Sequencing was performed on CD8+ T cells sorted from blood. The origin of the receptors is a human donor in good health.

This sequence joins TRBV5-4 and TRBJ1-5, with D possibly matching TRBD1 (5 bases). V was trimmed by 4 bases and J by 4 bases, leaving 12 bases between them. This CDR3 spans 14 amino acids. Looked up from germline, CDR1 is SGHNT and CDR2 is YYREEE (reference sequence). CDR3: CASSLGGANQPQHF. CDR3 coding DNA: TGTGCCAGCAGCCTTGGGGGAGCTAATCAGCCCCAGCATTTT.

This chain links TRBV29-1 with TRBJ2-5, with 8 bases lining up with TRBD2. V shed 7 bases, J shed 7 bases, and the junction held 8 bases outside the gene matches. The germline CDR1 and CDR2 sequences are SQVTM and ANQGSEA. The CDR3 is 12 residues long. The CDR3, as DNA: TGCAGCGGACTAGCGTCCCGGGGGACCCAGTACTTC. Its protein product is CSGLASRGTQYF.

The rearrangement uses TRBV27 and TRBJ2-5; 9 bases map to TRBD1. Gene TRBJ2-7 matches the end of the DNA better, so the J call may be wrong. Germline V gene lookup returns CDR1 MNHEY and CDR2 SMNVEV (reference sequence). CDR3 length: 14 residues. The CDR3 here is CASRPGQGSYEQYF. In DNA form, the CDR3 reads TGTGCCAGCAGGCCGGGACAGGGCTCCTACGAGCAGTACTTC.

The V gene is TRBV5-4, the J gene TRBJ2-5; possibly TRBD1 for D (6 bases). V was pared by 2 bases and J by 5 bases, with 16 bases between. Germline-derived CDR1 and CDR2 are SGHNT and YYREEE (reference sequence). CDR3 length equals 15 residues. The CDR3 DNA sequence: TGTGCCAGCAGCTTCGAGCAGGGGAGCCTCGAGACCCAGTACTTC. This gives the protein CASSFEQGSLETQYF.

The chain is built from TRBV5-5 and TRBJ1-4; no clear D gene. Germline V gene data show CDR1 as SGHKS and CDR2 as YYEKEE (reference sequence). CDR3 length: 16 amino acids. The germline V and J ends were trimmed by 0 bases and 7 bases, with 16 bases remaining between them. The CDR3 here is CASSLVQTLEGEKLFF. The CDR3 DNA reads as TGTGCCAGCAGCTTGGTTCAGACCCTGGAGGGTGAAAAACTGTTTTTT.

This chain links TRBV2 with TRBJ2-1; D uncertain. The CDR3 contains 12 residues. In germline, CDR1 is SNHLY, CDR2 FYNNEI. The ends were cut back, 8 bases at V and 9 bases at J, with 14 bases in the middle. The CDR3 is CASRHQIIEQFF. The CDR3 nucleotides are TGTGCCAGCCGTCATCAGATAATTGAGCAGTTCTTC. Complete variable domain (other parts from reference TRBV2 and TRBJ2-1): EPEVTQTPSHQVTQMGQEVILRCVPISNHLYFYWYRQILGQKVEFLVSFYNNEISEKSEIFDDQFSVERPDGSNFTLKIRSTKLEDSAMYFCASRHQIIEQFFGPGTRLTVL.

The genes are TRBV13 and TRBJ2-1; the match to TRBD2 covers 11 bases. The CDR3 loop spans 13 amino acids. Germline V gene lookup returns CDR1 PRHDT and CDR2 FYEKMQ (reference sequence). V lost 5 bases and J lost 9; bases outside the gene matches: 3. CDR3 protein: CASSVGTSGEQFF. The CDR3 nucleotides read TGTGCCAGCAGCGTCGGGACTAGCGGTGAGCAGTTCTTC.

The V call is TRBV29-1, the J call TRBJ2-7; D may be TRBD1 or TRBD2 (5 bases each). V shed 5 bases and J shed 7 bases, with 15 bases lying between them. The CDR3 runs 12 residues. Germline CDR1 reads SQVTM; CDR2 reads ANQGSEA. CDR3 sequence reads: CSVFAGTGEQYF. Written as DNA, the CDR3 is TGCAGCGTTTTCGCCGGGACGGGTGAGCAGTACTTC.

The chain recombines TRBV27 with TRBJ2-1; D remains ambiguous. The CDR3 spans 13 residues. Between the trimmed V and J ends, which lost 3 bases and 0 bases, there was a span of 3 bases. From germline, CDR1 is MNHEY and CDR2 SMNVEV (reference sequence). This CDR3 is CASSFYSYNEQFF. The DNA of the CDR3 is TGTGCCAGCAGTTTTTACTCCTACAATGAGCAGTTCTTC.

This clone appeared once. The chain joins TRBV5-8 to TRBJ2-7; D may be TRBD1 or TRBD2 (5 bases each). Germline V gene data show CDR1 as SGHTS and CDR2 as YDEGEE. The CDR3 is 14 amino acids. With 5 bases removed from V and 2 bases from J, the gap between germline ends came to 14 bases. DNA of the CDR3: TGTGCCAGCAGTAACCGGGACCCCCCCTACGAGCAGTACTTC. This translates into CASSNRDPPYEQYF.

This sequence joins TRBV5-1 and TRBJ1-1; unclear D gene. Trimming stripped 4 bases from V and 2 bases from J, with 9 bases between. This CDR3 comprises 13 residues. Germline V gene sequence: CDR1 SGHRS, CDR2 YFSETQ. CDR3 region: CASSRWVNTEAFF. The CDR3 DNA follows: TGCGCCAGCAGCCGCTGGGTTAACACTGAAGCTTTCTTT.

V usage is TRBV10-3 and J usage is TRBJ2-7, with a possible D match to TRBD1 (5 bases). Per the germline V gene, CDR1 is ENHRY and CDR2 is SYGVKD. Trimming left V 2 bases short and J 4 bases short, with 9 bases between. The CDR3 has 13 residues. The CDR3 here is CAISEQGRYEQYF. The CDR3 nucleotides are TGTGCCATCAGTGAGCAGGGTCGTTACGAGCAGTACTTC.

J is TRBJ2-7 and V is TRBV2; D unresolved. Germline lookup yields CDR1 SNHLY and CDR2 FYNNEI. There are 13 residues in the CDR3. With 3 bases removed from V and 1 base from J, the gap between germline ends came to 7 bases. Written as DNA, the CDR3 is TGTGCCAGCAGTGAGCCAGCTTCCTACGAGCAGTACTTC. This gives the protein CASSEPASYEQYF. Variable domain in full (rest from reference TRBV2 and TRBJ2-7): EPEVTQTPSHQVTQMGQEVILRCVPISNHLYFYWYRQILGQKVEFLVSFYNNEISEKSEIFDDQFSVERPDGSNFTLKIRSTKLEDSAMYFCASSEPASYEQYFGPGTRLTVT.

This clone was observed a single time. The chain links TRBV11-3 to TRBJ2-7, with TRBD1 as a possible D gene (5 bases). CDR3 length equals 18 residues. V was shortened by 3 bases and J by 3 bases, with 24 bases between the two germline ends. CDR1 is SGHNT, CDR2 YENEEA, per germline. The CDR3 region has the DNA TGTGCCAGCAGCTTGGGGCCCGTAGCTGGTGGCGGTCACTACGAGCAGTACTTC. Translated: CASSLGPVAGGGHYEQYF.

The gene calls are TRBV7-9 and TRBJ2-1; 12 bases map to TRBD2. Unmatched junction bases numbered 8, after V lost 6 bases and J lost 8 bases. The germline V gene has CDR1 SEHNR and CDR2 FQNEAQ (reference sequence). The CDR3 spans 15 residues. The CDR3 DNA is TGTGCCAGCAGGACTAGCGGGAGTAGCGGGGATGAGCAGTTCTTC. Amino acid sequence: CASRTSGSSGDEQFF.

This chain joins TRBV7-9 and TRBJ2-1; D is ambiguous. Germline V gives CDR1 SEHNR, CDR2 FQNEAQ (reference sequence). The CDR3 runs to 15 residues. V was cut by 4 bases and J by 2 bases, with 12 bases left in between. The CDR3 region has the DNA TGTGCCAGCAGCTCCTCTTTGGTCACCTACAATGAGCAGTTCTTC. Its translation is CASSSSLVTYNEQFF. Complete variable domain (other parts from reference TRBV7-9 and TRBJ2-1): DTGVSQNPRHKITKRGQNVTFRCDPISEHNRLYWYRQTLGQGPEFLTYFQNEAQLEKSRLLSDRFSAERPKGSFSTLEIQRTEQGDSAMYLCASSSSLVTYNEQFFGPGTRLTVL.

Concerning this clone: The junction and the germline gene differ at one end; a read error may be behind it. The rearrangement uses TRBV19 and TRBJ2-1; 14 bases map to TRBD2. Germline-derived CDR1 and CDR2 are LNHDA and SQIVND (reference sequence). This CDR3 spans 17 amino acids. The CDR3 loop reads CASSIGTSGRTYDEQFF. The CDR3 coding sequence is TGTGCCAGTAGTATAGGGACTAGCGGGAGGACCTACGATGAGCAGTTCTTC.

A single count supports this clone. The chain recombines TRBV10-2 with TRBJ1-5, with unresolved D. Trimming took 3 bases from V and 5 from J, leaving 11 bases between them. The CDR3 has 14 residues. Looked up from germline, CDR1 is WSHSY and CDR2 is SAAADI. CDR3 sequence (DNA): TGCGCCAGCAGTGAAATTAGAAGGGATCAGCCCCAGCATTTT. Residues: CASSEIRRDQPQHF.

The chain is built from TRBV4-2 and TRBJ1-1; the match to TRBD1 covers 7 bases. V lost 4 bases to trimming and J lost 5 bases; unmatched junction nucleotides: 10. The germline V gene has CDR1 LGHNA and CDR2 YNFKEQ. There are 15 residues in the CDR3. CDR3 amino acids: CASSPIGGGGTEAFF. CDR3 in DNA: TGTGCCAGCAGCCCCATTGGAGGGGGCGGGACTGAAGCTTTCTTT.

This clone appeared a single time. The genes are TRBV27 and TRBJ1-5; D call uncertain. Germline CDR1 MNHEY, CDR2 SMNVEV (reference sequence). Trimming took 5 bases from V and 3 from J, leaving 8 bases between them. The CDR3 has 13 residues. CDR3 sequence reads: CASSGGSNQPQHF. The CDR3 nucleotides read TGTGCCAGCAGTGGCGGCTCCAATCAGCCCCAGCATTTT.

This clone was detected only a few times. This sequence joins TRBV16 and TRBJ2-1; D tentatively reads TRBD1 or TRBD2 (5 bases each). This CDR3 has 15 amino acids. Trimming stripped 0 bases from V and 5 bases from J, with 11 bases between. Per germline, CDR1 KGHSY and CDR2 FQNENV. For the CDR3, the DNA is TGTGCCAGCAGCCAATCCGGACTGGGGGACAATGAGCAGTTCTTC. It translates to CASSQSGLGDNEQFF.

J is TRBJ1-5 and V is TRBV9; D perhaps matches TRBD1 (5 bases). V was cut by 0 bases and J by 8 bases, with 9 bases left in between. Germline lookup yields CDR1 SGDLS and CDR2 YYNGEE. This CDR3 spans 13 amino acids. The CDR3 DNA follows: TGTGCCAGCAGCGTAGGAGGGGCCGAGCCCCAGCATTTT. Translating it yields CASSVGGAEPQHF.

The CDR3, as DNA: TGTGCCAGCTCACCAGTCAGGGGTTCCAATGAGCAGTTCTTC. It specifies CASSPVRGSNEQFF. The V call is TRBV18, the J call TRBJ2-1; D may be TRBD1 (6 bases). The V end lost 2 bases, the J end lost 6 bases, and 11 bases lay between the germline ends. Germline CDR1 is KGHSH and CDR2 is LQKENI. This CDR3 has 14 amino acids.

The chain carries TRBV28 and TRBJ2-1; D is unclear. The germline V gene encodes CDR1 MDHEN and CDR2 SYDVKM. Trimming shortened V by 3 bases and J by 6 bases, and 12 bases separated the two germline ends. CDR3 length: 14 amino acids. CDR3 in DNA: TGTGCCAGCAGTTTCCCAGAAAAGGGCAATGAGCAGTTCTTC. Translating gives CASSFPEKGNEQFF.

Here the CDR3 reads CASSLSQGPYEQYF. Here the CDR3 DNA reads TGTGCCAGCAGTTTATCACAGGGTCCCTACGAGCAGTACTTC. The chain links TRBV27 to TRBJ2-7; D is perhaps TRBD1 (6 bases). Germline CDR1 reads MNHEY; CDR2 reads SMNVEV (reference sequence). The CDR3 length is 14 residues. Trimming cost V 0 bases and J 2 bases, with 8 bases left between them.

V is TRBV2 and J is TRBJ2-1; TRBD2 matches at 7 bases. CDR3 length: 12 amino acids. The V and J ends lost 7 bases and 7 bases, in that order; junction bases with no gene match: 4. Germline lookup yields CDR1 SNHLY and CDR2 FYNNEI. DNA for the CDR3: TGTGCCAGCACAGGGCGGGGGAATGAGCAGTTCTTC. Translation: CASTGRGNEQFF.

The V call is TRBV28, the J call TRBJ1-4; D is unresolved. This CDR3 has 15 residues. Germline values: CDR1 MDHEN, CDR2 SYDVKM. Trimming left V 6 bases short and J 3 bases short, with 14 bases between. In nucleotides, the CDR3 is TGTGCCAGCAGCCCTGGGGTCAGGTCTAATGAAAAACTGTTTTTT. It yields the protein CASSPGVRSNEKLFF. The full variable domain, rest sourced from reference TRBV28 and TRBJ1-4, is DVKVTQSSRYLVKRTGEKVFLECVQDMDHENMFWYRQDPGLGLRLIYFSYDVKMKEKGDIPEGYSVSREKKERFSLILESASTNQTSMYLCASSPGVRSNEKLFFGSGTQLSVL.